Below are 30 T cell receptor beta chains sequenced from a single sample in a study of CD8 T cells in ankylosing spondylitis. TCRdb reprocessed the 5' RACE reads via MiXCR and lists one record per CDR3 protein. The sample holds 25,000 to 30,000 distinct CDR3 sequences, roughly 7.3% seen once. The sequencing input was blood. The receptor set was obtained from a male donor with ankylosing spondylitis or in good health (not recorded which).

This clonotype has ten or more counts. A read error may account for a junction end that differs from germline. The chain combines TRBV11-2 with TRBJ2-1; the match to TRBD2 covers 7 bases. The CDR3 runs 14 residues. CDR1 is SGHAT and CDR2 is FQNNGV in the germline V gene. The CDR3 protein is CASSPTGGLVAVLF. In DNA, the CDR3 is TGTGCCAGCAGCCCCACGGGGGGTCTGGTTGCGGTACTCTTC.

This clonotype was counted many times. The CDR3, as DNA: TGTGCCACCAGCTCGGGACTAGCGGGACCGAACACCGGGGAGCTGTTTTTT. Translation gives CATSSGLAGPNTGELFF. The chain uses TRBV15 and TRBJ2-2, with 13 bases aligning to TRBD2. Germline-derived CDR1 and CDR2 are LNHNV and YYDKDF (reference sequence). V lost 5 bases and J lost 0; bases outside the gene matches: 3. CDR3 size: 17 residues.

This rearrangement joins TRBV7-6 to TRBJ2-1; either TRBD1 or TRBD2 may fit D (7 bases each). Germline values: CDR1 SGHVS, CDR2 FNYEAQ. The CDR3 totals 12 residues. The V gene lost 5 bases and the J gene lost 9 bases, with 11 bases spanning the gap. CDR3 sequence reads: CASSPGGVEQFF. The CDR3 bases are TGTGCCAGCAGCCCAGGGGGGGTTGAGCAGTTCTTC.

This clonotype occurred a few times. The chain links TRBV20-1 to TRBJ2-4; 7 bases are shared with TRBD1. The J segment lost 9 bases and the V segment lost 0 bases, leaving 8 bases of the junction unmatched. Germline V gene sequence: CDR1 DFQATT, CDR2 SNEGSKA (reference sequence). The CDR3 extends over 14 amino acids. The CDR3: CSARERGLLSIQYF. Written as DNA, the CDR3 is TGCAGTGCTAGAGAGAGGGGGCTACTTAGCATTCAGTACTTC.

This clonotype was found a few times. This sequence joins TRBV12-3 or TRBV12-4 and TRBJ1-5, with 7 bases matching TRBD1. The length of the CDR3 is 15 residues. Trimming at V came to 5 bases and at J to 0 bases, leaving 4 bases not matched to a gene. The CDR3: CASSPTGYSNQPQHF. CDR3 DNA sequence: TGTGCCAGCAGTCCGACAGGGTATAGCAATCAGCCCCAGCATTTT.

This clonotype was counted many times. The CDR3 DNA follows: TGTGCCAGCAATTCATTCGGGGAACTAGCGGGGGTCGAGCAGTTCTTC. Its protein product is CASNSFGELAGVEQFF. This chain joins TRBV2 and TRBJ2-1; 11 bases align to TRBD2. There are 16 residues in the CDR3. V was pared by 7 bases and J by 10 bases, with 15 bases of the junction left unmatched. Germline V gives CDR1 SNHLY, CDR2 FYNNEI.

The gene calls are TRBV12-3 or TRBV12-4 and TRBJ2-2; D may be TRBD1 (6 bases). The CDR3 is made up of 15 amino acids. Trimming left V 6 bases short and J 0 bases short, with 11 bases between. CDR3: CASRPDSSNTGELFF. Written as DNA, the CDR3 is TGTGCCAGCAGACCGGACAGTTCGAACACCGGGGAGCTGTTTTTT.

This rearrangement joins TRBV7-2 to TRBJ2-3, with D unresolved. The V end lost 1 base, the J end lost 7 bases, and 6 bases lay between the germline ends. Germline V gene data show CDR1 as SGHTA and CDR2 as FQGNSA. CDR3 length: 12 residues. The CDR3: CASSLGENTQYF. In DNA, the CDR3 is TGTGCCAGCAGCTTAGGTGAAAATACGCAGTATTTT. The whole variable domain, remainder taken from reference TRBV7-2 and TRBJ2-3, is GAGVSQSPSNKVTEKGKDVELRCDPISGHTALYWYRQSLGQGLEFLIYFQGNSAPDKSGLPSDRFSAERTGGSVSTLTIQRTQQEDSAVYLCASSLGENTQYFGPGTRLTVL.

Ten or more counts support this clonotype. J is TRBJ2-2 and V is TRBV9, with D possibly being TRBD1 or TRBD2 (5 bases each). The CDR3 spans 14 residues. Germline values: CDR1 SGDLS, CDR2 YYNGEE. V was trimmed by 0 bases and J by 8 bases, leaving 11 bases between them. CDR3 amino acids: CASSVGDQEGELFF. Written as DNA, the CDR3 is TGTGCCAGCAGCGTAGGGGACCAGGAAGGGGAGCTGTTTTTT.

The chain's CDR3 is CASSQGWSNEKLFF. The CDR3 nucleotides are TGCGCCAGCAGCCAGGGATGGAGTAATGAAAAACTGTTTTTT. V gene TRBV4-3 combines with J gene TRBJ1-4; D gene ambiguous. The CDR3 consists of 14 residues. V was cut by 3 bases and J by 4 bases, with 9 bases left in between. CDR1 and CDR2 (germline): LGHNA, YSLEER.

In this sample, this clonotype turned up a few times. This chain connects TRBV12-3 or TRBV12-4 to TRBJ2-7, with D perhaps matching TRBD1 (6 bases). The CDR3 sequence is 14 residues long. Between the trimmed V and J ends, which lost 4 bases and 4 bases, there was a span of 14 bases. This CDR3 reads CASSSDSGAYEQYF. In DNA, the CDR3 is TGTGCCAGCAGTTCCGACTCAGGGGCTTACGAGCAGTACTTC.

This chain links TRBV4-3 with TRBJ2-2; D is unresolved. The CDR3 has 15 amino acids. Germline V gene data show CDR1 as LGHNA and CDR2 as YSLEER. Trimming shortened V by 0 bases and J by 7 bases, and 12 bases separated the two germline ends. CDR3 protein: CASSQDSSVDGELFF. CDR3 bases: TGCGCCAGCAGCCAAGATTCGTCGGTGGACGGGGAGCTGTTTTTT.

This clonotype was seen only a few times. The chain is built from TRBV5-1 and TRBJ2-7; D is unresolved. The V end lost 0 bases, the J end lost 3 bases, and 7 bases lay between the germline ends. The CDR3 totals 13 residues. CDR1 and CDR2 from the germline V gene are SGHRS and YFSETQ. The CDR3 DNA sequence: TGCGCCAGCAGCTTGGACTCCTACTACGAGCAGTACTTC. As protein: CASSLDSYYEQYF.

This clonotype was seen more than once but under ten times. The gene calls are TRBV7-3 and TRBJ2-2, with D uncertain. The V gene lost 5 bases and the J gene lost 1 base, with 8 bases spanning the gap. Germline values: CDR1 SGHTA, CDR2 FQGTGA. The CDR3 consists of 14 residues. The CDR3 region has the DNA TGTGCCAGCAGCGCCACACTGAACACCGGGGAGCTGTTTTTT. This encodes CASSATLNTGELFF.

This clonotype was picked up a small number of times. The rearrangement uses TRBV20-1 and TRBJ2-3; 9 nucleotides match TRBD1. CDR3 size: 14 residues. Germline lookup yields CDR1 DFQATT and CDR2 SNEGSKA (reference sequence). Trimming took 6 bases from V and 3 from J; bases not matched to a gene: 7. This CDR3 reads CSAPPGQGTDTQYF. CDR3 DNA: TGCAGTGCCCCGCCGGGACAGGGTACAGATACGCAGTATTTT.

This clonotype was detected only a few times. This chain's CDR3 is CATSRAGVGTGELFF. The CDR3, as DNA: TGTGCCACCAGCAGAGCTGGGGTGGGTACCGGGGAGCTGTTTTTT. The J gene is TRBJ2-2, the V gene TRBV15; D remains unclear. The V gene lost 1 base and the J gene lost 5 bases, with 11 bases spanning the gap. The CDR3 contains 15 residues. Germline V lookup: CDR1 LNHNV, CDR2 YYDKDF (reference sequence).

The chain links TRBV9 to TRBJ2-2; 12 bases map to TRBD1. V lost 6 bases, J lost 1 base, and 13 bases stayed unmatched. The germline V gene has CDR1 SGDLS and CDR2 YYNGEE. There are 19 residues in the CDR3. CDR3 region: CASNRPGTGGAWNTGELFF. The CDR3 DNA follows: TGTGCCAGCAACAGACCCGGGACAGGGGGCGCCTGGAACACCGGGGAGCTGTTTTTT. Drawing the rest from reference TRBV9 and TRBJ2-2, the complete variable domain is DSGVTQTPKHLITATGQRVTLRCSPRSGDLSVYWYQQSLDQGLQFLIQYYNGEERAKGNILERFSAQQFPDLHSELNLSSLELGDSALYFCASNRPGTGGAWNTGELFFGEGSRLTVL.

The rearrangement links TRBV6-2 or TRBV6-3 to TRBJ2-2; possibly TRBD1 or TRBD2 for D (7 bases each). Germline loops: CDR1 MNHEY, CDR2 SVGEGT. V gave up 7 bases and J gave up 4 bases, with 13 bases separating them. This CDR3 is 14 amino acids long. CDR3 in amino acids: CASTRGGTTGELFF. The CDR3 DNA follows: TGTGCCAGCACCAGGGGGGGGACCACCGGGGAGCTGTTTTTT.

The chain links TRBV3-1 to TRBJ1-1, with D perhaps TRBD1 (5 bases). Germline V CDR1 and CDR2: LGHDT, YNNKEL (reference sequence). The length of the CDR3 is 17 residues. Trimming took off 2 bases at V and 2 bases at J, with 18 bases between the two ends. CDR3 amino acids: CASSQSAREVLNTEAFF. The CDR3 DNA is TGTGCCAGCAGCCAAAGTGCCAGGGAGGTCCTTAACACTGAAGCTTTCTTT.

V gene TRBV24-1 combines with J gene TRBJ2-1, with 10 bases identical to TRBD2. V was pared by 3 bases and J by 5 bases, with 3 bases of the junction left unmatched. Germline V CDR1 and CDR2: KGHDR, SFDVKD. The CDR3 extends over 15 amino acids. CDR3 region: CATSDRAGGDNEQFF. CDR3 coding DNA: TGTGCCACCAGTGATCGAGCGGGAGGGGACAATGAGCAGTTCTTC.

This clonotype was found a few times. V gene TRBV5-1 combines with J gene TRBJ2-1, with D unresolved. Trimming left V 5 bases short and J 8 bases short, with 8 bases between. The CDR3 totals 11 residues. CDR1 and CDR2 (germline): SGHRS, YFSETQ. In nucleotides, the CDR3 is TGCGCCAGCAGAAGTCTAGATGAGCAGTTCTTC. Protein product: CASRSLDEQFF. Supplemented by reference TRBV5-1 and TRBJ2-1, the full variable domain reads KAGVTQTPRYLIKTRGQQVTLSCSPISGHRSVSWYQQTPGQGLQFLFEYFSETQRNKGNFPGRFSGRQFSNSRSEMNVSTLELGDSALYLCASRSLDEQFFGPGTRLTVL.

The J gene is TRBJ2-3, the V gene TRBV7-3, with 9 bases fitting TRBD2. The CDR3 is 15 amino acids. Germline V gene lookup returns CDR1 SGHTA and CDR2 FQGTGA. The V and J ends lost 4 bases and 3 bases, in that order; junction bases with no gene match: 5. Here the CDR3 reads CASSSRSGSTDTQYF. CDR3 bases: TGTGCCAGCAGCTCCCGTAGCGGGAGTACAGATACGCAGTATTTT.

In its sample, this clonotype was seen a few times. The V gene is TRBV6-2 or TRBV6-3, the J gene TRBJ2-2; 7 positions match TRBD1. V gave up 6 bases and J gave up 5 bases; unmatched junction bases: 3. The length of the CDR3 is 13 residues. Per the germline V gene, CDR1 is MNHEY and CDR2 is SVGEGT. The CDR3: CASRGTATGELFF. In DNA form, the CDR3 reads TGTGCCAGCAGAGGGACAGCTACCGGGGAGCTGTTTTTT.

This clonotype has a count of ten or more. This chain links TRBV5-1 with TRBJ1-2; TRBD1 matches 9 bases. V shed 3 bases, J shed 4 bases, and the junction held 7 bases outside the gene matches. Germline-derived CDR1 and CDR2 are SGHRS and YFSETQ. The CDR3 sequence is 15 residues long. The DNA for the CDR3 is TGCGCCAGCAGCTCGAACAGGGGGCGCGGCTATGGCTACACCTTC. Translated, it gives CASSSNRGRGYGYTF.

This clonotype was detected ten times or more. This chain joins TRBV12-3 or TRBV12-4 and TRBJ2-2, with TRBD1 as a possible D gene (6 bases). Trimming removed 6 bases from V and 6 bases from J, with 20 bases in between. This CDR3 contains 16 residues. The DNA of the CDR3 is TGTGCCAGCAGCCCTGACAGGCAGCTTAGTCCCGGGGAGCTGTTTTTT. Its protein product is CASSPDRQLSPGELFF.

In this sample, this clonotype turned up a few times. V usage is TRBV6-5 and J usage is TRBJ2-5; D may be TRBD1 (6 bases). V was trimmed by 6 bases and J by 5 bases, leaving 16 bases between them. The CDR3 is 14 amino acids. Germline values: CDR1 MNHEY, CDR2 SVGAGI. The chain's CDR3 is CASSPTWGRETQYF. DNA of the CDR3: TGTGCCAGCAGCCCTACTTGGGGGCGGGAGACCCAGTACTTC.

In its sample, this clonotype was seen a few times. J is TRBJ2-1 and V is TRBV7-6; D perhaps matches TRBD2 (6 bases). Germline loops: CDR1 SGHVS, CDR2 FNYEAQ. Trimming shortened V by 5 bases and J by 6 bases, and 17 bases separated the two germline ends. This CDR3 contains 15 residues. CDR3 nucleotides: TGTGCCAGCAGCCTCCGGGACTGGTTAGGCAATGAGCAGTTCTTC. This translates into CASSLRDWLGNEQFF.

The chain carries TRBV7-9 and TRBJ2-1, with D perhaps matching TRBD2 (6 bases). The CDR3 runs 13 residues. Germline CDR1 reads SEHNR; CDR2 reads FQNEAQ (reference sequence). V was pared by 0 bases and J by 9 bases, with 9 bases between. CDR3 nucleotide sequence: TGTGCCAGCAGCTTAGCTCTGGGGGGTGAGCAGTTCTTC. This sequence encodes CASSLALGGEQFF.

This clonotype was seen only a few times. The V and J genes are TRBV19 and TRBJ1-5; TRBD1 agrees at 8 bases. The V segment lost 6 bases and the J segment 3 bases; nucleotides outside the gene matches: 4. The CDR3 has 14 residues. The V gene's germline CDR1 is LNHDA and CDR2 SQIVND (reference sequence). The CDR3 DNA reads TGTGCCAGTAGCTCGACAGGGGCCAATCAGCCCCAGCATTTT. It translates to CASSSTGANQPQHF.

This clonotype was detected a few times. The chain combines TRBV20-1 with TRBJ1-5; TRBD1 matches 8 bases. Germline V CDR1 and CDR2: DFQATT, SNEGSKA (reference sequence). The trim removed 4 bases at V and 10 bases at J, leaving 15 bases unmatched. The CDR3 consists of 15 residues. CDR3 residues: CSATSYGTGISPQHF. CDR3 bases: TGCAGTGCTACTAGCTATGGGACAGGAATCAGCCCCCAGCATTTT.